This T cell receptor (beta chain) came from a study of T cells after yellow fever vaccination. Study in general: Fractions of low cell number were prepared using SMART-Seq v4 Ultra Low Input.

With 2 bases removed from V and 4 bases from J, the gap between germline ends came to 9 bases. The CDR3 covers 14 residues. Germline values: CDR1 MNHNY, CDR2 SVGAGI (reference sequence). General study results and limits: Across the CD4 and CD8 compartments, a small share of clonotypes was present in both.

One entry per CDR3 protein, called by TCRdb with MiXCR from the 5' RACE reads. The sample holds about 300,000 distinct CDR3 sequences, 7.5% to 9.5% seen once. Remarks on this clonotype: The antigen is not known.

The chain carries TRBV6-6 and TRBJ1-3; D is undetermined. This receptor was taken from a man aged 18 to 35 who received the YFV17D yellow fever vaccine. The material sequenced was CD4+ T cells sorted from PBMCs, taken 5 days after the yellow fever booster vaccination. The CDR3 coding sequence is TGTGCCAGCAGTTACGGGGAGTCCGGAAACACCATATATTTT. This sequence encodes CASSYGESGNTIYF.